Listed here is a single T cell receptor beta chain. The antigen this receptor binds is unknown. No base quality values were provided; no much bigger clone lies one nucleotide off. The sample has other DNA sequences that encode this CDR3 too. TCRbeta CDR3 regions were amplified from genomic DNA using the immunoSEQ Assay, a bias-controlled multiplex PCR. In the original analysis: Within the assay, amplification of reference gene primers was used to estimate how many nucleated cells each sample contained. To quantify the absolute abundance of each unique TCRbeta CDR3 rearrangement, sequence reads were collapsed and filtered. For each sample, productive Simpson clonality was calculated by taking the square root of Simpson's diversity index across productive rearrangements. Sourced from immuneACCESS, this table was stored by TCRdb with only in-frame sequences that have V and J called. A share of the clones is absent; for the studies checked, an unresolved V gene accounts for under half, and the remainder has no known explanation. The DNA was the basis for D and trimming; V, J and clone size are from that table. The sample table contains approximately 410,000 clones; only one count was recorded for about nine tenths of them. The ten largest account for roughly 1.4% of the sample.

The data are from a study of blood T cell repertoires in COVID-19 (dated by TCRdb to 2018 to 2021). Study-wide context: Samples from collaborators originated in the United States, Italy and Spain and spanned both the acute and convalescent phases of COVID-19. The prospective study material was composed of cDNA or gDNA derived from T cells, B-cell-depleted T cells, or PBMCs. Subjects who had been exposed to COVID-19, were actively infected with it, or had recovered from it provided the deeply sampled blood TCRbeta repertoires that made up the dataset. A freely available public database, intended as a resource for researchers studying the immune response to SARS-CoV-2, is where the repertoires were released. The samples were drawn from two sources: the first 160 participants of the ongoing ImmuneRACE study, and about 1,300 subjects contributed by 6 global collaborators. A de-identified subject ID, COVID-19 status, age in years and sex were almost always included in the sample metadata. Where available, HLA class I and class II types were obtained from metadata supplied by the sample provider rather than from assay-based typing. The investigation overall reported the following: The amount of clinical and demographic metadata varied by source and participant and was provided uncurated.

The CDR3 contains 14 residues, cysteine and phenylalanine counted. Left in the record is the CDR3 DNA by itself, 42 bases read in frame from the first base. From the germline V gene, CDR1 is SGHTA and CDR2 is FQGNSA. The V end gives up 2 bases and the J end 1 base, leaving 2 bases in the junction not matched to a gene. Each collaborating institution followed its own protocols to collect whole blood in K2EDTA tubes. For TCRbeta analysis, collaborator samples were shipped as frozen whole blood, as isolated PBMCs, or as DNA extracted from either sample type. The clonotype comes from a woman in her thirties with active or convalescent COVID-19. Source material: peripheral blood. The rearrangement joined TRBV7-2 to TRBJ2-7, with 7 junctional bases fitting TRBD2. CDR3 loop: CASSLKAGSYEQYF. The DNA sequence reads TGTGCCAGCAGCTTAAAAGCGGGGTCCTACGAGCAGTACTTC.